The entry that follows covers one T cell receptor beta chain sequence. Germline V gene lookup returns CDR1 KGHDR and CDR2 SFDVKD. J gave up 5 bases and V 3 bases, and 12 bases lay outside the gene matches. CDR3 length: 18 residues. Authors' analysis steps: Using reference gene primer amplification, nucleated cell counts were estimated. Using immunoSEQ multiplex PCR, the repertoire was profiled, and TCRdb retains in-frame clones only, with some absent. V and J calls and clone size are those listed in that table; D and trimming were worked out from the DNA. This table holds about 24,000 clones, over 80% found once. The source of the sample is a study of blood T cell repertoires in COVID-19. Study-level information: The study drew acute and convalescent COVID-19 samples from the United States, Italy and Spain. Sample material is recorded as cDNA or gDNA derived from T cells, B-cell-depleted T cells, or PBMCs.

This chain joins TRBV24-1 and TRBJ1-2; TRBD1 matches at 12 bases. The sample taken for sequencing was peripheral blood. This sequence originates from a human donor with active COVID-19. The donor label of this sample is uncertain. The CDR3 loop reads CATSDLYRDRGRRYGYTF. DNA for the CDR3: TGTGCCACCAGTGATCTGTACCGGGACAGGGGGCGCAGATATGGCTACACCTTC.